The 7 T cell receptor beta chains presented below share a single source sample, sequenced in a study of blood T cell repertoires in COVID-19. The table came from immunoSEQ multiplex PCR; TCRdb's copy has only in-frame clones and leaves some out. The profile shows fewer than 350,000 clones, 85% of them singletons. The specimen was PBMCs or T cells enriched from blood (not recorded which). These receptors came from a woman aged 45 to 65 who had recovered from COVID-19.

This rearrangement joins TRBV12-5 to TRBJ1-1, with D possibly TRBD1 on 6 matching bases. Between the trimmed V and J ends, which lost 3 bases and 1 base, there was a span of 15 bases. Germline CDR1 LGHNT, CDR2 FRNRAP. The CDR3 sequence is 16 residues long. DNA for the CDR3: TGTGCTAGTGGTTTAAGGACAGACTTTGCGAACACTGAAGCTTTCTTT. It is translated as CASGLRTDFANTEAFF.

Comment on this clone: Given the absence of the conserved phenylalanine or tryptophan at the CDR3 end, a read error is likely. The limits of the CDR3 on the DNA are not certain, so only TCRdb's listed CDR3 is given. The gene calls are TRBV28 and TRBJ1-2; the table's D call of TRBD1 was not tested on the DNA. Including both end residues, the CDR3 is 11 amino acids long. The V gene's germline CDR1 is MDHEN and CDR2 SYDVKM. The CDR3 is CASSLAPWGQR.

V usage is TRBV27 and J usage is TRBJ2-7; no reliable D call. The CDR3 totals 14 residues. Trimming left V 5 bases short and J 3 bases short, with 14 bases between. Looked up from germline, CDR1 is MNHEY and CDR2 is SMNVEV (reference sequence). This CDR3 reads CASSRPGKHYEQYF. The CDR3 region has the DNA TGTGCCAGCAGTCGCCCAGGAAAACACTACGAGCAGTACTTC.

Only one count was recorded for this clone. The V gene is TRBV11-3, the J gene TRBJ2-5; TRBD1 matches 7 bases. This CDR3 region has 16 residues. V was clipped by 5 bases and J by 4 bases; unmatched bases: 13. Per germline, CDR1 SGHNT and CDR2 YENEEA. As DNA, the CDR3 is TGTGCCAGCAGCGTAACAGGGGACGCTGGGGGAGAGACCCAGTACTTC. This codes for CASSVTGDAGGETQYF.

The V and J genes are TRBV7-2 and TRBJ1-2; 11 bases map to TRBD1. The CDR3 runs 16 residues. Germline V gives CDR1 SGHTA, CDR2 FQGNSA. V lost 4 bases, J lost 7 bases, and 11 bases stayed unmatched. The CDR3 nucleotides read TGTGCCAGCAGCTCGACCTCCGGGACAGGGGGTACTGGCTACACCTTC. Its translation: CASSSTSGTGGTGYTF.

The chain carries TRBV6-5 and TRBJ1-2; 8 bases map to TRBD1. Trimming at V came to 0 bases and at J to 6 bases, leaving 9 bases not matched to a gene. The length of the CDR3 is 16 residues. Germline CDR1 and CDR2: MNHEY and SVGAGI. In DNA, the CDR3 is TGTGCCAGCAGTTACTCATTAGGACAGGGAGGGAATGGCTACACCTTC. Its translation: CASSYSLGQGGNGYTF.

The J gene is TRBJ2-3, the V gene TRBV27; a possible D gene is TRBD2 (6 bases). V lost 11 bases and J 5 bases, leaving 17 bases between the germline ends. CDR3 size: 13 residues. Germline loops: CDR1 MNHEY, CDR2 SMNVEV (reference sequence). The CDR3: CAAPAGGLDTQYF. The DNA of the CDR3 is TGTGCCGCCCCCGCCGGGGGTTTAGATACGCAGTATTTT.